This T cell receptor (beta chain) was captured by sequencing in a study of cytomegalovirus exposure and HLA in healthy donors (dated by TCRdb to 2016 to 2017). Study-wide context: The roughly 670 repertoires of the first cohort and the roughly 120 validation repertoires were produced on the same platform, according to a later analysis. The study aimed to test whether cataloging public T cell receptors could reveal signatures of past pathogen exposure. In addition to the first cohort of 666 subjects, a separate validation cohort of 100 to 150 different subjects was used. To predict cytomegalovirus infection status, the study combined high-throughput TCR immunosequencing, statistical association of individual TCRs with disease status, and machine learning.

Separate from the roughly 700-subject first cohort, the validation cohort of 90 to 150 subjects was the group to which the donors belonged. Library preparation employed the immunoSEQ multiplex PCR assay. The study's own analysis went as follows. A statistical classification framework was built for diagnosing cytomegalovirus status from the catalog of TCR beta chain sequences. The table was pulled from immuneACCESS by TCRdb, which kept in-frame rearrangements only. Such tables lose some clones; where checked, under half of the loss comes from unresolved V genes, and the rest has no known cause. D and trimming come from the DNA, and the V and J calls and clone size come from that table. Present in this sample are about 190,000 clones, about 80% of which were seen just once. Under 3.5% of the sample lies in the top ten. Broad study findings and their caveats: A later analysis lacked HLA typing for the validation cohort, so it scored co-occurrence in that cohort across all 120 repertoires. Most TCR sequences were observed very rarely across donors, whereas some public TCRs were present in many individuals. The authors suggested that the approach could potentially be generalized to other disease states and immunological phenotypes. The study gave a list of more than 150 TCR beta chains associated with cytomegalovirus. In vitro tests confirmed that three of the cytomegalovirus-associated TCR beta chains recognize cytomegalovirus antigens. Of the cluster scores, roughly 93% were above 0 in a later analysis, which found that TCRs clustered in the first cohort also tended to co-occur in the 130 or so validation repertoires. Cytomegalovirus status was reported to be diagnosed by the classifier with high specificity and sensitivity in both the original and validation cohorts.

Comment on this clone: Its antigen is currently not known. No much larger clonotype is one base removed from it; base qualities were not supplied.

The clonotype originates from a woman aged 18-30 years in good health and CMV-seropositive. Sequencing input: PBMCs.

The CDR3 corresponds to CASTNGEQGMFGYTF. The DNA reads as follows: TGTGCCAGCACAAACGGGGAACAGGGGATGTTTGGCTACACCTTC. The chain links TRBV13 with TRBJ1-2, and 7 junction bases match TRBD1. The V end gives up 7 bases and the J end 7 bases, leaving 15 bases in the junction not matched to a gene. From cysteine to phenylalanine, the CDR3 is 15 amino acids long. CDR3 DNA only is kept here, 45 bases in frame from base 1. CDR1 and CDR2, looked up from the germline V gene (reference sequence), are PRHDT and FYEKMQ.